The TCR beta chain described here comes from a study of T cells in Graves' hyperthyroidism and ophthalmopathy. General observations from the study: Model predictions of ophthalmopathy came a median about six months before onset. The blood repertoire included most of the expanded thyroid clonotypes above 0.001.

V lost 6 bases, J lost 3 bases, and 3 bases stayed unmatched. This CDR3 has 14 amino acids. Germline CDR1 SNHLY, CDR2 FYNNEI. It was at first hyperthyroidism diagnosis, before any ophthalmopathy symptoms, that the blood sample was taken. This clonotype came up many times. What it binds is not known. From RNA transcripts, TCR beta CDR3 regions were amplified. The HTBI primer set served for first-round RT-PCR of the TCR CDR3. TCRdb reprocessed the multiplex PCR reads via MiXCR and lists one record per CDR3 protein. The sample has over 200,000 distinct CDR3 sequences, approximately 15% seen once; the top ten hold about an eighth.

V gene TRBV2 combines with J gene TRBJ2-1; 9 bases fit TRBD2. The sequence came from a woman aged 40 to 50 with Graves' hyperthyroidism that later progressed to Graves' ophthalmopathy. Sequencing was carried out using blood. Here the CDR3 DNA reads TGTGCCAGCAGCCGACTAGCGGTCTACAATGAGCAGTTCTTC. Its translation: CASSRLAVYNEQFF.